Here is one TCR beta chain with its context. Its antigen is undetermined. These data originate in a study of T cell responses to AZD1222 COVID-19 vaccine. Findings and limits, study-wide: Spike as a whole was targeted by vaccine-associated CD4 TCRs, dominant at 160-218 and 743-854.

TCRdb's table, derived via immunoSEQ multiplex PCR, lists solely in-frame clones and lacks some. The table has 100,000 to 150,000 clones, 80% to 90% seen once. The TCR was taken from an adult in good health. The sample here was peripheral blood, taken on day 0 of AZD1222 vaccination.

In nucleotides, the CDR3 is TGTGCCAGCAGTTACAGGGGGCCAAGCTCTGGAAACACCATATATTTT. Protein product: CASSYRGPSSGNTIYF. The chain uses TRBV6-2 or TRBV6-3 and TRBJ1-3; 7 bases align to TRBD1. The V gene's germline CDR1 is MNHEY and CDR2 SVGEGT. CDR3 length: 16 residues. With V trimmed by 2 bases and J by 0 bases, 4 bases remained unmatched.